The 4 T cell receptor beta chains reported below all come from one sample, sequenced in a study of T cells in Graves' hyperthyroidism and ophthalmopathy. The source material, RNA transcripts, was used to amplify TCR beta CDR3 regions. HTBI primers were the set used in a first-round RT-PCR of the TCR CDR3. From the multiplex PCR reads, TCRdb called clonotypes with MiXCR, one entry per CDR3 protein. The data hold 350,000 to 400,000 distinct CDR3 sequences, with under 20% observed a single time. The sample was blood. The source is a woman between 18 and 29 years old with Graves' hyperthyroidism.

The rearrangement links TRBV6-2 or TRBV6-3 to TRBJ1-2; unclear D gene. Germline CDR1 is MNHEY and CDR2 is SVGEGT. V was trimmed by 2 bases and J by 8 bases, leaving 6 bases between them. CDR3 length: 11 amino acids. CDR3 nucleotide sequence: TGTGCCAGCAGTTACATCCTCGGCTACACCTTC. Its translation is CASSYILGYTF.

The CDR3 DNA reads as TGTGCCAGCTCACGATTAGGGGGTCCGGACACCGGGGAGCTGTTTTTT. This encodes CASSRLGGPDTGELFF. This chain connects TRBV18 to TRBJ2-2; D may be TRBD1 (6 bases). Trimming took off 4 bases at V and 3 bases at J, with 15 bases between the two ends. The germline gives CDR1 KGHSH, CDR2 LQKENI. The length of the CDR3 is 16 residues.

The chain combines TRBV20-1 with TRBJ1-5, with D maybe TRBD1 (5 bases). The CDR3 has 15 amino acids. V lost 0 bases and J 10 bases, leaving 19 bases between the germline ends. Looked up from germline, CDR1 is DFQATT and CDR2 is SNEGSKA (reference sequence). CDR3 loop: CSARDTRDRLLPQHF. For the CDR3, the DNA is TGCAGTGCTAGAGATACGCGGGACCGACTACTCCCCCAGCATTTT.

Many counts were recorded for this clonotype. The chain carries TRBV7-2 and TRBJ2-3; D remains ambiguous. The V gene's germline CDR1 is SGHTA and CDR2 FQGNSA. The CDR3 length is 14 residues. V lost 2 bases and J lost 3, with 9 bases in between. The CDR3 bases are TGTGCCAGCAGCTTATTGGGGATTACAGATACGCAGTATTTT. Translation gives CASSLLGITDTQYF.